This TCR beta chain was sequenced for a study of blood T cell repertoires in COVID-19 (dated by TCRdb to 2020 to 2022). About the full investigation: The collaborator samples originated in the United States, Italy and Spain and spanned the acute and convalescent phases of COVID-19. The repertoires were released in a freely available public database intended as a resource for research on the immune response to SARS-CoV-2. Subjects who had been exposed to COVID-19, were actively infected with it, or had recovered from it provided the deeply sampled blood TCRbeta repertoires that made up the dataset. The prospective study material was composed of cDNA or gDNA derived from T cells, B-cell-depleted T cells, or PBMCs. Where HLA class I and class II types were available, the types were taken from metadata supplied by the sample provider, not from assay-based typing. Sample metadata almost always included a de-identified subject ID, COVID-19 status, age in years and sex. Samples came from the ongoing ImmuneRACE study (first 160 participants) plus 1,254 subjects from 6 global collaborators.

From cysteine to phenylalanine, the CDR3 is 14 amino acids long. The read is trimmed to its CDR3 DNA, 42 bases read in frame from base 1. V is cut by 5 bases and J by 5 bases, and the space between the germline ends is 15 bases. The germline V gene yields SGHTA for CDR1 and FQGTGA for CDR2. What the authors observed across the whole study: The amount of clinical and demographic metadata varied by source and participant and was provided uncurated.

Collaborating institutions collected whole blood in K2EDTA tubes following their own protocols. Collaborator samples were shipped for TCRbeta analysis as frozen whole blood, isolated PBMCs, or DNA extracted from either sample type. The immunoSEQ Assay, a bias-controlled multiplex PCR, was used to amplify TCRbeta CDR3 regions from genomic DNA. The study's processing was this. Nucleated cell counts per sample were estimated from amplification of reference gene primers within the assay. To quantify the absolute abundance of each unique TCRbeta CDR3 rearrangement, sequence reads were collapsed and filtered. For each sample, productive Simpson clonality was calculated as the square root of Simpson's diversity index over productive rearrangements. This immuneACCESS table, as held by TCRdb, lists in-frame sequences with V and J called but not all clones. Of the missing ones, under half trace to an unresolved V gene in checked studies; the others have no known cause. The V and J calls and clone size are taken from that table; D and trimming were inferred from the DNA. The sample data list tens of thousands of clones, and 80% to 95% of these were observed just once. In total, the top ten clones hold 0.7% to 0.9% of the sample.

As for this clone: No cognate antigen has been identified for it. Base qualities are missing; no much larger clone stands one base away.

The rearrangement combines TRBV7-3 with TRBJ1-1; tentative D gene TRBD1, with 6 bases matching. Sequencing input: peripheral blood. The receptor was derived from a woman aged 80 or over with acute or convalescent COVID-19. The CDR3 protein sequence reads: CASSPGTQVTEAFF. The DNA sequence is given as TGTGCCAGCAGCCCCGGGACACAAGTTACTGAAGCTTTCTTT.